This T cell receptor (beta chain) was found in a study of T cell responses to AZD1222 COVID-19 vaccine. The CDR3 contains 14 residues. The germline gives CDR1 SGHRS, CDR2 YFSETQ. V shed 3 bases and J shed 5 bases, with 13 bases lying between them. The protocol was immunoSEQ multiplex PCR, while the TCRdb copy is restricted to in-frame clones and leaves out a portion. The data hold approximately 180,000 clones, with approximately 92% observed a single time. The input for sequencing was peripheral blood, taken 28 days after the second dose of the MenACWY control vaccine. The sequence derives from an adult who received the MenACWY meningococcal vaccine as a control. The chain couples TRBV5-1 to TRBJ2-3; D is ambiguous. For the CDR3, the DNA is TGCGCCAGCAGCTGGTCGGCGAATCAAGATACGCAGTATTTT. Protein: CASSWSANQDTQYF.